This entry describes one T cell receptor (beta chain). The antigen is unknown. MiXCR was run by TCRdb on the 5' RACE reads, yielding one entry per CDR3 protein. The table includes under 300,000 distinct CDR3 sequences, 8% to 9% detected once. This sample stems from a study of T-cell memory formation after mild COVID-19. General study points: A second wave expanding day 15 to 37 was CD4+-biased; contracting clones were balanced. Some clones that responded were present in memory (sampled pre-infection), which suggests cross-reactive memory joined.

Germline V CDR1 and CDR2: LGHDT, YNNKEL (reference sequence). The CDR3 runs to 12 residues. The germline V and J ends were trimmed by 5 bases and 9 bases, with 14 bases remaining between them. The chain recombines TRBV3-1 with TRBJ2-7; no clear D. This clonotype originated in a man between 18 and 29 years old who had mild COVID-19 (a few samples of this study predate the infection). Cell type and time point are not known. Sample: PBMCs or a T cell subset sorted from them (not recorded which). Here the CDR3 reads CASSTPERRQYF. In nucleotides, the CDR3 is TGTGCCAGCAGCACCCCCGAACGGAGGCAGTACTTC.